This T cell receptor beta chain was recorded in a study of regulatory T cells in long-lasting Graves disease. General observations from the study: Persistent Graves' patients had lower TCR diversity than newly diagnosed ones. The number of shared public clonotypes was higher in persistent patients (2,741) than new patients (roughly 970). TRBV28, TRBJ1-2 and TRBJ2-5 were favored in persistent disease.

Specified time point: persistent/refractory GD, antithyroid drugs over 5 years with positive TRAb. Extracted PBMC RNA gave rise to the TCR library. It was an endocrinology department in Xi'an, China, that provided the patients. Per the germline V gene, CDR1 is MNHEY and CDR2 is SMNVEV (reference sequence). The CDR3 covers 13 residues. V lost 3 bases to trimming and J lost 8 bases, with 10 bases between them. Worth noting for this clonotype: What it binds is not known.

With iRepertoire HTBI primers and Arm-PCR of CDR3 regions, TCR beta libraries were built. A single record per CDR3 protein comes from TCRdb applying MiXCR to the multiplex PCR reads. In the table there are roughly 490,000 distinct CDR3 sequences, approximately 23% of which are singletons. The sample in question was peripheral blood mononuclear cells (PBMCs), obtained when the disease was refractory, from a patient treated with antithyroid drugs. This receptor was identified in a female donor with Graves disease. This chain joins TRBV27 and TRBJ1-4; maybe TRBD1 (6 bases). The CDR3 bases are TGTGCCAGCAGTTTCAGGGGACGGGAAAAACTGTTTTTT. Translating gives CASSFRGREKLFF. The variable domain in full, completed from reference TRBV27 and TRBJ1-4, reads EAQVTQNPRYLITVTGKKLTVTCSQNMNHEYMSWYRQDPGLGLRQIYYSMNVEVTDKGDVPEGYKVSRKEKRNFPLILESPSPNQTSLYFCASSFRGREKLFFGSGTQLSVL.